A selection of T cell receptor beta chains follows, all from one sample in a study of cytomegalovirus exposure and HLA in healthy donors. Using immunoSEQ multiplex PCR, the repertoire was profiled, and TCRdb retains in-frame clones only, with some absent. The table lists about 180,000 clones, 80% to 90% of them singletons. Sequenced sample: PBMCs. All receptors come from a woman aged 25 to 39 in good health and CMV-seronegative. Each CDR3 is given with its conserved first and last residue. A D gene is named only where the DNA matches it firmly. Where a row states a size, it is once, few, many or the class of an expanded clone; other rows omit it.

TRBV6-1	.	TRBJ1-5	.	CASSGQKGQPQHF	TGTGCCAGCAGTGGACAGAAGGGACAGCCCCAGCATTTT
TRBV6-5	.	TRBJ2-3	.	CASSYSPGDTQYF	TGTGCCAGCAGTTACTCGCCAGGAGATACGCAGTATTTT
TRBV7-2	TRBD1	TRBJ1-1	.	CASSVPGQGVMNTEAFF	TGTGCCAGCAGCGTACCGGGACAGGGTGTTATGAACACTGAAGCTTTCTTT
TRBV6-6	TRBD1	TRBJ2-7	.	CASSDSITGGRYEQYF	TGTGCCAGCAGTGACTCGATTACAGGGGGTAGGTACGAGCAGTACTTC
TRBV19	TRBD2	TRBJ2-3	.	CASSPRLAGGPSTDTQYF	TGTGCCAGTAGTCCTCGACTAGCGGGGGGCCCTAGCACAGATACGCAGTATTTT
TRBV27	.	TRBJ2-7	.	CASSPGGGPTKQYF	TGTGCCAGCAGCCCCGGTGGCGGTCCTACGAAGCAGTACTTC
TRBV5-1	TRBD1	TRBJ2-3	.	CASSFQGDTDTQYF	TGCGCCAGCAGCTTTCAGGGGGACACAGATACGCAGTATTTT
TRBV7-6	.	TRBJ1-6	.	CASSPGGGRNSPLHF	TGTGCCAGCAGCCCGGGGGGGGGAAGGAATTCACCCCTCCACTTT
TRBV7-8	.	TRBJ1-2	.	CASSLERAGGGYTF	TGTGCCAGCAGCTTAGAAAGGGCCGGAGGGGGCTACACCTTC
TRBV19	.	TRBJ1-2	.	CATGWMAGGYTF	TGTGCCACAGGGTGGATGGCTGGTGGCTACACCTTC
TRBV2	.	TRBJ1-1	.	CASSGGINRANTEAFF	TGTGCCAGCAGTGGCGGAATAAACAGGGCCAACACTGAAGCTTTCTTT
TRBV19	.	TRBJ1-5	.	CASSPKAGTSNQPQHF	TGTGCCAGTAGTCCCAAAGCCGGGACAAGCAATCAGCCCCAGCATTTT
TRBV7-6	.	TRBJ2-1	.	CASSLTASSYNEQFF	TGTGCCAGCAGCTTGACAGCCAGCTCCTACAATGAGCAGTTCTTC
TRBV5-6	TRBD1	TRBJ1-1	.	CASSHLAGGADTEAFF	TGTGCCAGCAGCCACTTAGCAGGGGGCGCGGACACTGAAGCTTTCTTT
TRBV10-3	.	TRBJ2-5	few	CAISSEETQYF	TGTGCCATCAGCTCAGAAGAGACCCAGTACTTC
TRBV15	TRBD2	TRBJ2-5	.	CATSRAPGTSILRAQYF	TGTGCCACCAGCAGAGCACCCGGGACTAGCATACTTCGGGCCCAGTACTTC
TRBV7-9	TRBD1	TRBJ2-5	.	CASSSGQGAGETQYF	TGTGCCAGCAGCTCAGGACAGGGGGCAGGGGAGACCCAGTACTTC
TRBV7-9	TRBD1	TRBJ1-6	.	CASSSAGGKRYNSPLHF	TGTGCCAGCAGCTCGGCAGGGGGCAAACGGTATAATTCACCCCTCCACTTT
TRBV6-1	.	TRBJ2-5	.	CASSEMWTTPYQETQYF	TGTGCCAGCAGTGAAATGTGGACTACCCCGTACCAAGAGACCCAGTACTTC
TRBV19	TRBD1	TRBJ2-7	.	CASSIVVLGQGVLYEQYF	TGTGCCAGTAGTATCGTCGTCCTCGGACAGGGAGTCCTCTACGAGCAGTACTTC
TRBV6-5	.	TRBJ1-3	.	CASSYGGTGNTIYF	TGTGCCAGCAGTTACGGGGGGACTGGAAACACCATATATTTT
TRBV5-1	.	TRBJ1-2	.	CASSLGQLRSYGYTF	TGCGCCAGCAGCTTGGGACAGCTCCGTAGCTATGGCTACACCTTC
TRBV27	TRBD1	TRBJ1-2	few	CASSLSPGQVEGYTF	TGTGCCAGCAGCCTTTCTCCCGGACAGGTCGAAGGCTACACCTTC
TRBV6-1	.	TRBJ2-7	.	CATPGVFGYEQYF	TGTGCCACCCCAGGGGTTTTTGGCTACGAGCAGTACTTC
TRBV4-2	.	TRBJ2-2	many	CASSPRTDNTGELFF	TGTGCCAGCAGCCCGAGGACAGATAACACCGGGGAGCTGTTTTTT
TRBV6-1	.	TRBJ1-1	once	CASSEADRGMNTEAFF	TGTGCCAGCAGTGAAGCGGATCGGGGGATGAACACTGAAGCTTTCTTT
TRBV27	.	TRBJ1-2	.	CASSFTQGYGYTF	TGTGCCAGCAGTTTTACTCAGGGCTATGGCTACACCTTC
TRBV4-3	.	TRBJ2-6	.	CASSQDSGAGANVLTF	TGCGCCAGCAGCCAAGATTCGGGGGCTGGGGCCAACGTCCTGACTTTC
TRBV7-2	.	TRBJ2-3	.	CASSLAGAGNTQYF	TGTGCCAGCAGCTTAGCAGGGGCCGGTAATACGCAGTATTTT
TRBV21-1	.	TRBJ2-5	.	CASSNGRLQETQYF	TGTGCCAGCAGCAACGGCAGGCTGCAGGAGACCCAGTACTTC
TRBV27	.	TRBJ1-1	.	CASSFRGVLDTEAFF	TGTGCCAGCAGTTTTCGCGGGGTGCTCGACACTGAAGCTTTCTTT
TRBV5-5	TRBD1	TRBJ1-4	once	CASSSGQRDEKLFF	TGTGCCAGCAGCTCGGGACAGAGGGATGAAAAACTGTTTTTT
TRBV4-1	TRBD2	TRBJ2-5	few	CASSQDQASGGASQYF	TGCGCCAGCAGCCAAGATCAGGCTAGCGGGGGGGCGTCCCAGTACTTC
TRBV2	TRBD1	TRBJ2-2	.	CASRTPLGQGMTGELFF	TGTGCCAGCAGGACACCGCTAGGACAGGGGATGACCGGGGAGCTGTTTTTT
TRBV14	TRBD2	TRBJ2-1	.	CASSLSGGVFDEQFF	TGTGCCAGCAGCCTTAGCGGGGGGGTGTTCGATGAGCAGTTCTTC
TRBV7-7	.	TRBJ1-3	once	CASSFTVHSGNTIYF	TGTGCCAGCAGCTTCACAGTACACTCTGGAAACACCATATATTTT
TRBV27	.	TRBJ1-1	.	CASSLSGYPNTEAFF	TGTGCCAGCAGTTTATCCGGGTATCCGAACACTGAAGCTTTCTTT
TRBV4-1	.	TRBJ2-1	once	CASSQVAKQFF	TGCGCCAGCAGCCAAGTAGCAAAGCAGTTCTTC
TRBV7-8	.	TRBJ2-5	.	CASSRGWETQYF	TGTGCCAGCAGCCGCGGGTGGGAGACCCAGTACTTC
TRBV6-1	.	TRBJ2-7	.	CASSGPAVLRDWVYYEQYF	TGTGCCAGCAGTGGTCCCGCAGTATTAAGGGACTGGGTGTACTACGAGCAGTACTTC
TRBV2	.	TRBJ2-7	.	CASRADSYEQYF	TGTGCCAGCAGGGCGGATTCCTACGAGCAGTACTTC
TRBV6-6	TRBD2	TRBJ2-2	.	CASIEPGLAVTGELFF	TGTGCCAGCATCGAACCGGGACTAGCGGTCACCGGGGAGCTGTTTTTT
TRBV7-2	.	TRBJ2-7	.	CASSLFGGMVYEQYF	TGTGCCAGCAGCTTATTTGGGGGGATGGTCTACGAGCAGTACTTC
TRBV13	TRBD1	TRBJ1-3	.	CASSLERQGLIGNTIYF	TGTGCCAGCAGCTTAGAGAGACAGGGGCTCATTGGAAACACCATATATTTT
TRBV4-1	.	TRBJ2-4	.	CASSQDPGNLAKNIQYF	TGCGCCAGCAGCCAAGATCCAGGGAATCTAGCCAAAAACATTCAGTACTTC
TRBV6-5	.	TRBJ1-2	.	CASSYGQNYGYTF	TGTGCCAGCAGTTACGGTCAGAATTATGGCTACACCTTC
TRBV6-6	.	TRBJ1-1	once	CASSYAREAFF	TGTGCCAGCAGTTACGCCCGGGAAGCTTTCTTT
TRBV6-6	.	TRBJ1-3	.	CASSWGQASGNTIYF	TGTGCCAGCAGTTGGGGGCAGGCCTCTGGAAACACCATATATTTT
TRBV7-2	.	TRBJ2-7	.	CASSPRGPSAYEQYF	TGTGCCAGCAGCCCGCGGGGACCCTCCGCCTACGAGCAGTACTTC
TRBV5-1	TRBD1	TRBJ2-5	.	CASSLEGAETQYF	TGCGCCAGCAGCTTGGAGGGGGCAGAGACCCAGTACTTC
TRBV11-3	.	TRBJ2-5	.	CASSLGGSQETQYF	TGTGCCAGCAGCTTAGGGGGCAGCCAAGAGACCCAGTACTTC
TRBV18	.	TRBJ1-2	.	CASLREYGNYGYTF	TGTGCCAGCTTGAGGGAATATGGAAACTATGGCTACACCTTC
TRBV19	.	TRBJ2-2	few	CASNDRENTGELFF	TGTGCCAGTAATGACAGAGAAAACACCGGGGAGCTGTTTTTT